This TCR beta chain was documented in a study of blood T cell repertoires in COVID-19. Overall study: T cells, B-cell-depleted T cells, or PBMCs supplied cDNA or gDNA.

The CDR3 has 14 residues. The V and J ends lost 4 bases and 4 bases respectively, with 11 bases between them. The germline V gene encodes CDR1 SGHNT and CDR2 YYREEE (reference sequence). Repertoires were generated with immunoSEQ multiplex PCR, while TCRdb's copy carries only in-frame clones and drops some. The profile shows 100,000 to 120,000 clones, approximately 82% of them singletons. The sample taken for sequencing was peripheral blood. The sequence derives from a woman of 80 years or more with acute or convalescent COVID-19. The V and J genes are TRBV5-4 and TRBJ2-2; maybe TRBD2 (6 bases). CDR3 DNA sequence: TGTGCCAGCAGCAGGGACTCCGCCACCGGGGAGCTGTTTTTT. Translated: CASSRDSATGELFF.